These 25 T cell receptor beta chains came from one sample sequenced in a study of shared T cell receptors in the human thymus. TCRdb's copy holds only in-frame clones and misses some; the assay was immunoSEQ multiplex PCR. The data show roughly 710,000 clones, with around 85% seen just once and more than 0.008% held by the top ten. These data were also filed under a second study, of human thymus T cells.

Specimen: thymocytes. Receptors originate from a girl less than two years old with a congenital heart defect.

V gene TRBV28 combines with J gene TRBJ1-1, with TRBD1 matching 7 bases. Germline-derived CDR1 and CDR2 are MDHEN and SYDVKM. V lost 2 bases, J lost 1 base, and 22 bases stayed unmatched. CDR3 length equals 21 residues. The DNA of the CDR3 is TGTGCCAGCAGTTTACGGCTGAGTTCGGTAACAGGGGAACGAGAGAACACTGAAGCTTTCTTT. Its translation: CASSLRLSSVTGERENTEAFF.

The chain's CDR3 is CASSSSGPPAGDIQYF. Written as DNA, the CDR3 is TGCGCCAGCAGCTCGTCGGGCCCACCGGCGGGGGACATTCAGTACTTC. This sequence joins TRBV5-1 and TRBJ2-4, with TRBD2 matching over 7 bases. This CDR3 has 16 amino acids. Germline V gene data show CDR1 as SGHRS and CDR2 as YFSETQ. Unmatched junction bases numbered 14, after V lost 3 bases and J lost 8 bases.

The J gene is TRBJ1-3, the V gene TRBV6-5; TRBD1 matches at 9 bases. CDR3 length equals 14 residues. Germline V CDR1 and CDR2: MNHEY, SVGAGI. V trimming: 5 bases; J trimming: 4 bases; junction bases outside the gene matches: 3. The CDR3 nucleotides are TGTGCCAGCAGTGACAGGGGGTGGGGAAACACCATATATTTT. This translates into CASSDRGWGNTIYF.

As regards this clone: One end of the junction varies from germline; a read error may be responsible. The sample has other DNA sequences that encode this CDR3 too. The chain carries TRBV6-5 and TRBJ2-3, with 7 bases identical to TRBD1. Germline V lookup: CDR1 MNHEY, CDR2 SVGAGI. CDR3 length: 15 residues. The CDR3 coding sequence is TGTGCTAGCAGTCGCCCCGGGACAGGCACAGATACGCAGTATTTT. It yields the protein CASSRPGTGTDTQYF.

The chain is built from TRBV21-1 and TRBJ2-5; the table's D call, TRBD2, was not checked against the DNA. TRBV21-1 corresponds to a pseudogene. The CDR3 has 15 residues. The CDR3 loop reads CASSSLGGAVRAQYF. CDR3 bases: TGTGCCAGCAGCTCCCTGGGGGGGGCGGTGAGGGCCCAGTACTTC.

The CDR3 region has the DNA TGTGCCAGCAGTCCCCGGCGGGTCTCCTCCTACGAGCAGTACTTC. Protein: CASSPRRVSSYEQYF. The rearrangement joins TRBV6-5 to TRBJ2-7; D possibly corresponds to TRBD2 (5 bases). V lost 5 bases and J lost 0, with 14 bases in between. The CDR3 contains 15 residues. Germline CDR1 is MNHEY and CDR2 is SVGAGI.

The chain links TRBV27 to TRBJ1-2; weak D call: TRBD1 (5 bases). V lost 3 bases, J lost 2 bases, and 16 bases lay in between. The length of the CDR3 is 16 residues. Germline V lookup: CDR1 MNHEY, CDR2 SMNVEV (reference sequence). CDR3 sequence reads: CASSFRGQLSNYGYTF. CDR3 in DNA: TGTGCCAGCAGTTTTAGGGGCCAGCTATCGAACTATGGCTACACCTTC.

Only one count was recorded for this clone. The gene calls are TRBV15 and TRBJ1-5; 7 bases match TRBD1. The CDR3 sequence is 18 residues long. CDR1 and CDR2 (germline): LNHNV, YYDKDF (reference sequence). The J segment lost 4 bases and the V segment lost 0 bases, leaving 12 bases of the junction unmatched. CDR3 protein: CATSRDMRGDSENQPQHF. For the CDR3, the DNA is TGTGCCACCAGCAGAGATATGAGGGGGGACAGCGAGAATCAGCCCCAGCATTTT.

The chain recombines TRBV7-2 with TRBJ2-1; D unclear. Germline assignment: CDR1 SGHTA and CDR2 FQGNSA. V lost 5 bases and J 5 bases, leaving 13 bases between the germline ends. The CDR3 is 14 amino acids. The CDR3 is CASSVVTRNNEQFF. The CDR3 nucleotides read TGTGCCAGCAGCGTAGTGACTCGGAACAATGAGCAGTTCTTC.

The chain joins TRBV18 to TRBJ2-7; D remains ambiguous. The CDR3 is 12 amino acids. V dropped 3 bases and J dropped 5 bases, with 8 bases sitting between them. Germline V gene lookup returns CDR1 KGHSH and CDR2 LQKENI. In DNA form, the CDR3 reads TGTGCCAGCTCACCTTCGCGAAACGAGCAGTACTTC. Encoded protein: CASSPSRNEQYF.

J is TRBJ1-1 and V is TRBV19; 7 nucleotides agree with TRBD1. The CDR3 is 14 residues long. Germline CDR1 and CDR2: LNHDA and SQIVND (reference sequence). With 5 bases clipped from V and 7 bases from J, the junction kept 10 bases outside the gene matches. CDR3 amino acids: CASSPHRGPFEAFF. CDR3 sequence (DNA): TGTGCCAGTAGTCCCCACAGGGGACCCTTTGAAGCTTTCTTT.

The V gene is TRBV14, the J gene TRBJ1-1, with D unresolved. With 3 bases removed from V and 1 base from J, the gap between germline ends came to 27 bases. Germline values: CDR1 SGHDN, CDR2 FVKESK. The CDR3 is 20 residues long. The CDR3 loop is CASSHPGLTGLIEGNTEAFF. In DNA form, the CDR3 reads TGTGCCAGCAGCCACCCGGGGTTAACGGGCCTAATCGAGGGGAACACTGAAGCTTTCTTT.

The DNA for the CDR3 is TGTGCCAGCAGTGAGCAGATAACAGGACCCCAGCATTTT. Amino acid sequence: CASSEQITGPQHF. The rearrangement joins TRBV6-1 to TRBJ1-5, with D perhaps matching TRBD1 (5 bases). This CDR3 region has 13 residues. V was clipped by 3 bases and J by 10 bases, with 13 bases between them. CDR1 and CDR2 from the germline V gene are MNHNS and SASEGT.

The CDR3 here is CASRPGVRGTNEKLFF. CDR3 bases: TGTGCCAGCAGACCAGGGGTTAGAGGAACTAATGAAAAACTGTTTTTT. The genes are TRBV27 and TRBJ1-4; D may be TRBD1 (6 bases). The CDR3 is 16 amino acids. V dropped 6 bases and J dropped 1 base, with 15 bases sitting between them. The germline gives CDR1 MNHEY, CDR2 SMNVEV (reference sequence).

The gene calls are TRBV4-2 and TRBJ1-5; 8 nucleotides align to TRBD1. The germline V gene has CDR1 LGHNA and CDR2 YNFKEQ. V trimming: 3 bases; J trimming: 0 bases; junction bases outside the gene matches: 10. This CDR3 region has 18 residues. CDR3 loop: CASSQTTGALYSNQPQHF. The CDR3 DNA is TGTGCCAGCAGCCAGACGACAGGGGCCCTTTATAGCAATCAGCCCCAGCATTTT.

CDR3 in amino acids: CASSIGARGPNTEAFF. CDR3 in DNA: TGTGCCAGTAGTATAGGCGCCAGGGGACCGAACACTGAAGCTTTCTTT. The rearrangement links TRBV19 to TRBJ1-1; D might be TRBD1 (6 bases). CDR3 length: 16 residues. Trimming took off 1 base at V and 1 base at J, with 13 bases between the two ends. Germline V lookup: CDR1 LNHDA, CDR2 SQIVND (reference sequence).

V is TRBV29-1 and J is TRBJ1-2; TRBD1 matches at 9 bases. The V gene's germline CDR1 is SQVTM and CDR2 ANQGSEA. The CDR3 totals 14 residues. The DNA for the CDR3 is TGCAGTGCTGAAGGGACAGGGCGGATAGATGGCTACACCTTC. As protein: CSAEGTGRIDGYTF. The full variable domain, with the rest looked up from reference TRBV29-1 and TRBJ1-2, is SAVISQKPSRDICQRGTSLTIQCQVDSQVTMMFWYRQQPGQSLTLIATANQGSEATYESGFVIDKFPISRPNLTFSTLTVSNMSPEDSSIYLCSAEGTGRIDGYTFGSGTRLTVV.

V and J are TRBV21-1 and TRBJ1-5; the DNA was not compared with TRBD1, the D call given in the table. TRBV21-1 is a known pseudogene. CDR3 length: 11 residues. The CDR3 nucleotides read TGTGCCAGCAGCAACAGAAAGCCCCAGCATTTT. Protein sequence: CASSNRKPQHF.

The chain joins TRBV9 to TRBJ2-2; D is undetermined. V dropped 4 bases and J dropped 2 bases, with 12 bases sitting between them. The CDR3 is 15 amino acids. The germline gives CDR1 SGDLS, CDR2 YYNGEE. CDR3 nucleotide sequence: TGTGCCAGCAGCACTCACCAACCCAACACCGGGGAGCTGTTTTTT. Amino acid sequence: CASSTHQPNTGELFF.

This chain links TRBV15 with TRBJ1-1; 8 positions match TRBD1. Germline V CDR1 and CDR2: LNHNV, YYDKDF (reference sequence). V lost 3 bases and J lost 1; bases outside the gene matches: 16. The CDR3 loop spans 19 amino acids. CDR3 nucleotide sequence: TGTGCCACCAGCAGCCACGGGGGGACAGGCACTTCTCGGAACACTGAAGCTTTCTTT. Protein: CATSSHGGTGTSRNTEAFF. Looking up the rest from reference TRBV15 and TRBJ1-1 gives the full variable domain: DAMVIQNPRYQVTQFGKPVTLSCSQTLNHNVMYWYQQKSSQAPKLLFHYYDKDFNNEADTPDNFQSRRPNTSFCFLDIRSPGLGDTAMYLCATSSHGGTGTSRNTEAFFGQGTRLTVV.

The chain carries TRBV28 and TRBJ2-3; D is unclear. V was trimmed by 3 bases and J by 1 base, leaving 14 bases between them. The CDR3 length is 16 residues. Germline V lookup: CDR1 MDHEN, CDR2 SYDVKM. The CDR3 DNA follows: TGTGCCAGCAGTTTCCAGACATGGTCCCGCACAGATACGCAGTATTTT. Protein: CASSFQTWSRTDTQYF. The whole variable domain, filled in from reference TRBV28 and TRBJ2-3, reads DVKVTQSSRYLVKRTGEKVFLECVQDMDHENMFWYRQDPGLGLRLIYFSYDVKMKEKGDIPEGYSVSREKKERFSLILESASTNQTSMYLCASSFQTWSRTDTQYFGPGTRLTVL.

The chain carries TRBV6-1 and TRBJ2-1; 8 bases map to TRBD1. Germline lookup yields CDR1 MNHNS and CDR2 SASEGT. CDR3 length: 16 residues. The V and J ends lost 5 bases and 8 bases, in that order; junction bases with no gene match: 14. The DNA of the CDR3 is TGTGCCAGCAGTCAAGACAGGGGCCCGAGGGCGGATGAGCAGTTCTTC. Protein product: CASSQDRGPRADEQFF.

The chain employs TRBV13 and TRBJ1-3; 11 bases agree with TRBD1. CDR3 size: 15 residues. Germline-derived CDR1 and CDR2 are PRHDT and FYEKMQ (reference sequence). V trimming: 5 bases; J trimming: 3 bases; junction bases outside the gene matches: 3. The CDR3 reads CASSRDRGNGNTIYF. DNA of the CDR3: TGTGCCAGCAGCCGGGACAGGGGGAATGGAAACACCATATATTTT. The full variable domain, completed using reference TRBV13 and TRBJ1-3, is AAGVIQSPRHLIKEKRETATLKCYPIPRHDTVYWYQQGPGQDPQFLISFYEKMQSDKGSIPDRFSAQQFSDYHSELNMSSLELGDSALYFCASSRDRGNGNTIYFGEGSWLTVV.

This CDR3 reads CASKTSGARGETQYF. The CDR3 bases are TGTGCCAGCAAAACTAGCGGGGCCCGAGGAGAGACCCAGTACTTC. The chain is built from TRBV6-5 and TRBJ2-5, with 10 bases identical to TRBD2. The CDR3 length is 15 residues. V was clipped by 7 bases and J by 4 bases; unmatched bases: 9. The V gene's germline CDR1 is MNHEY and CDR2 SVGAGI.

The chain combines TRBV20-1 with TRBJ1-1; D uncertain. The V gene lost 3 bases and the J gene lost 7 bases, with 6 bases spanning the gap. The CDR3 extends over 10 amino acids. The germline gives CDR1 DFQATT, CDR2 SNEGSKA (reference sequence). Here the CDR3 DNA reads TGCAGTGCTAGCAGAGGTGAAGCTTTCTTT. Translation gives CSASRGEAFF.